These 23 T cell receptor beta chains were sequenced from one sample in a study of control samples from healthy donors and cancer patients. Clones were sequenced by immunoSEQ multiplex PCR, and TCRdb holds only the in-frame ones, with some missing. The sample has around 93,000 clones; about 91% are singletons. The sample comprised blood. All receptors come from a young man in good health.

This clone was found once. The V gene is TRBV10-3, the J gene TRBJ2-1; D remains unclear. The CDR3 covers 13 residues. V shed 3 bases and J shed 7 bases, with 10 bases lying between them. The germline gives CDR1 ENHRY, CDR2 SYGVKD. The CDR3 here is CAISDQTENEQFF. CDR3 in DNA: TGTGCCATCAGTGACCAAACAGAGAATGAGCAGTTCTTC.

Concerning this clone: The junction shows a germline mismatch at one end, possibly a read error. The rearrangement uses TRBV6-2 or TRBV6-3 and TRBJ1-1; D is possibly TRBD1 (6 bases). Per germline, CDR1 MNHEY and CDR2 SVGEGT. The CDR3 contains 12 residues. CDR3 in amino acids: CASSYIRGQGPF. The CDR3 nucleotides are TGTGCCAGCAGTTACATCAGGGGCCAGGGACCCTTT.

This clone was seen a single time. J is TRBJ2-7 and V is TRBV15, with D hard to call. The V gene's germline CDR1 is LNHNV and CDR2 YYDKDF (reference sequence). Trimming removed 0 bases at V and 5 bases at J, with 11 bases between. CDR3 length: 14 amino acids. Here the CDR3 reads CATSRDLGLDEQYF. CDR3 sequence (DNA): TGTGCCACCAGCAGAGATCTGGGGTTGGACGAGCAGTACTTC.

The chain uses TRBV3-1 (or the pseudogene TRBV3-2) and TRBJ2-7; D is undetermined. The CDR3 contains 12 residues. V dropped 5 bases and J dropped 2 bases, with 7 bases sitting between them. CDR1 LGHDT and CDR2 YNNKEL come from the germline V gene (reference sequence). CDR3 DNA sequence: TGTGCCAGCAGCGGAAGACCCTACGAGCAGTACTTC. This translates into CASSGRPYEQYF.

This sequence joins TRBV4-1 and TRBJ2-7; 12 nucleotides line up with TRBD2. The CDR3 contains 17 residues. The ends lost 0 bases at V and 3 bases at J; junction bases unmatched: 6. Looked up from germline, CDR1 is MGHRA and CDR2 is YSYEKL. CDR3: CASSQDIGTSGFYEQYF. The DNA of the CDR3 is TGCGCCAGCAGCCAAGATATTGGGACTAGCGGGTTCTACGAGCAGTACTTC.

This clone appeared a few times. The V and J genes are TRBV2 and TRBJ1-3; 8 bases are shared with TRBD1. The germline V gene has CDR1 SNHLY and CDR2 FYNNEI. Trimming cost V 6 bases and J 4 bases; bases outside gene matches: 5. This CDR3 contains 14 residues. CDR3 amino acids: CASRTGEAGNTIYF. The DNA of the CDR3 is TGTGCCAGCAGGACAGGGGAGGCAGGAAACACCATATATTTT.

This sequence joins TRBV10-3 and TRBJ2-7, with TRBD1 matching over 10 bases. This CDR3 comprises 17 residues. Losses at the gene ends were 7 bases for V and 2 bases for J; bases not matched to a gene: 14. From germline, CDR1 is ENHRY and CDR2 SYGVKD. The CDR3 is CAIKTGTGADTTYEQYF. CDR3 in DNA: TGTGCCATCAAAACCGGGACAGGGGCCGACACGACCTACGAGCAGTACTTC.

The chain combines TRBV6-2 or TRBV6-3 with TRBJ2-3; the D is unclear. V was shortened by 2 bases and J by 1 base, with 4 bases between the two germline ends. Germline V gene data show CDR1 as MNHEY and CDR2 as SVGEGT. CDR3 length equals 13 residues. The CDR3 region has the DNA TGTGCCAGCAGTTACGCGGGCACAGATACGCAGTATTTT. Translating it yields CASSYAGTDTQYF.

The rearrangement joins TRBV30 to TRBJ1-4, with D possibly TRBD1 on 6 matching bases. Germline lookup yields CDR1 GTSNPN and CDR2 SVGIG (reference sequence). Trimming took 4 bases from V and 7 from J, leaving 13 bases between them. This CDR3 has 13 amino acids. In nucleotides, the CDR3 is TGTGCCTGGAACAGGGTCAGCGCTGAAAAACTGTTTTTT. It codes for CAWNRVSAEKLFF.

The chain couples TRBV4-3 to TRBJ2-3; possible D gene TRBD2, 5 bases. The germline V gene encodes CDR1 LGHNA and CDR2 YSLEER. The CDR3 loop spans 14 amino acids. The V end lost 9 bases, the J end lost 0 bases, and 13 bases lay between the germline ends. CDR3 nucleotide sequence: TGCGCCAGTACAAAAGCGGTTAGCACAGATACGCAGTATTTT. Protein sequence: CASTKAVSTDTQYF.

CDR3 in amino acids: CASSLEQNGNTIYF. In nucleotides, the CDR3 is TGCGCCAGCAGCTTGGAACAGAATGGAAACACCATATATTTT. The chain has TRBV5-1 and TRBJ1-3; no reliable D call. The CDR3 has 14 amino acids. In germline, CDR1 is SGHRS, CDR2 YFSETQ. With 0 bases removed from V and 3 bases from J, the gap between germline ends came to 7 bases.

This rearrangement joins TRBV19 to TRBJ1-4, with D perhaps matching TRBD1 (5 bases). The length of the CDR3 is 15 residues. The V gene's germline CDR1 is LNHDA and CDR2 SQIVND (reference sequence). V lost 4 bases, J lost 0 bases, and 9 bases lay in between. CDR3 loop: CASSTGIATNEKLFF. In nucleotides, the CDR3 is TGTGCCAGTAGTACAGGGATCGCAACTAATGAAAAACTGTTTTTT.

The gene calls are TRBV19 and TRBJ1-1; D perhaps matches TRBD1 (6 bases). Germline V gene data show CDR1 as LNHDA and CDR2 as SQIVND (reference sequence). CDR3 size: 14 residues. V was pared by 1 base and J by 1 base, with 7 bases between. The CDR3 DNA reads TGTGCCAGTAGTATAGGGACAGCGAACACTGAAGCTTTCTTT. It yields the protein CASSIGTANTEAFF.

The gene calls are TRBV5-1 and TRBJ1-2, with D unclear. The V end was cut by 3 bases, the J end by 2 bases, with 14 bases between. The germline gives CDR1 SGHRS, CDR2 YFSETQ. The CDR3 spans 15 residues. DNA for the CDR3: TGCGCCAGCAGCTCCTACCTGTTACTCAACTATGGCTACACCTTC. This codes for CASSSYLLLNYGYTF. Together with reference TRBV5-1 and TRBJ1-2, the CDR3 gives the full variable domain: KAGVTQTPRYLIKTRGQQVTLSCSPISGHRSVSWYQQTPGQGLQFLFEYFSETQRNKGNFPGRFSGRQFSNSRSEMNVSTLELGDSALYLCASSSYLLLNYGYTFGSGTRLTVV.

The chain is built from TRBV11-3 and TRBJ2-3; perhaps D is TRBD1 or TRBD2 (5 bases each). CDR1 SGHNT and CDR2 YENEEA come from the germline V gene. CDR3 size: 16 residues. Deletions cut 5 bases from V and 2 bases from J, with 17 bases between. CDR3 region: CASSLGTRIDTDTQYF. Written as DNA, the CDR3 is TGTGCCAGCAGCCTCGGGACGAGGATTGACACAGATACGCAGTATTTT. The variable domain in full, with the rest retrieved from reference TRBV11-3 and TRBJ2-3, is EAGVVQSPRYKIIEKKQPVAFWCNPISGHNTLYWYLQNLGQGPELLIRYENEEAVDDSQLPKDRFSAERLKGVDSTLKIQPAELGDSAVYLCASSLGTRIDTDTQYFGPGTRLTVL.

V is TRBV2 and J is TRBJ1-2; TRBD1 might be the D (6 bases). The germline CDR1 and CDR2 sequences are SNHLY and FYNNEI. The CDR3 extends over 13 amino acids. The V end lost 5 bases, the J end lost 2 bases, and 9 bases lay between the germline ends. CDR3 nucleotides: TGTGCCAGCAGTAATCAGGGGAACTATGGCTACACCTTC. It encodes CASSNQGNYGYTF.

This clone showed up just once. The chain carries TRBV4-1 and TRBJ1-2, with 9 bases identical to TRBD1. The CDR3 has 14 amino acids. Unmatched junction bases numbered 8, after V lost 4 bases and J lost 8 bases. Germline assignment: CDR1 MGHRA and CDR2 YSYEKL. The CDR3 DNA reads TGCGCCAGCAGCCCCGGGACAGGGATTTGGGGCTACACCTTC. It is translated as CASSPGTGIWGYTF.

This chain uses TRBV7-3 with TRBJ1-1; D may be TRBD1 (6 bases). V lost 2 bases, J lost 8 bases, and 12 bases lay in between. The CDR3 has 13 amino acids. Germline CDR1 and CDR2: SGHTA and FQGTGA. The CDR3 DNA sequence: TGTGCCAGCAGCTTAGGGGGCAGCCTCGAAGCTTTCTTT. It specifies CASSLGGSLEAFF.

The CDR3 DNA sequence: TGTGCCAGCAGCCAAGGGAGATATGGCTACACCTTC. Translated: CASSQGRYGYTF. The genes are TRBV14 and TRBJ1-2; unclear D gene. Germline-derived CDR1 and CDR2 are SGHDN and FVKESK. V dropped 1 base and J dropped 5 bases, with 5 bases sitting between them. The CDR3 covers 12 residues.

This rearrangement joins TRBV19 to TRBJ1-5, with 10 bases matching TRBD1. V was pared by 5 bases and J by 6 bases, with 16 bases of the junction left unmatched. The CDR3 is 18 residues long. Per the germline V gene, CDR1 is LNHDA and CDR2 is SQIVND (reference sequence). CDR3 DNA: TGTGCCAGTAGTGAACAAGGGACAGGGGAATCGGGTTCTCAGCCCCAGCATTTT. Its translation is CASSEQGTGESGSQPQHF.

This rearrangement joins TRBV9 to TRBJ2-2; TRBD2 matches 8 bases. The ends lost 0 bases at V and 4 bases at J; junction bases unmatched: 5. The CDR3 consists of 16 residues. Germline V gene data show CDR1 as SGDLS and CDR2 as YYNGEE. The CDR3 loop reads CASSVADSGTTGELFF. The CDR3 DNA follows: TGTGCCAGCAGCGTAGCTGATAGCGGGACCACCGGGGAGCTGTTTTTT.

The gene calls are TRBV28 and TRBJ1-6; D call uncertain. The CDR3 loop spans 16 amino acids. Germline V gives CDR1 MDHEN, CDR2 SYDVKM. Trimming removed 3 bases at V and 4 bases at J, with 13 bases between. The CDR3 here is CASSFQASGYNSPLHF. The CDR3 DNA sequence: TGTGCCAGCAGTTTCCAGGCATCGGGGTATAATTCACCCCTCCACTTT.

The CDR3 DNA reads as TGTGCCAGCAGCCGAACTAGCGGGAGTTCTTTCGACGAGCAGTACTTC. This sequence encodes CASSRTSGSSFDEQYF. This sequence joins TRBV7-9 and TRBJ2-7; 11 bases are a match to TRBD2. V was clipped by 5 bases and J by 5 bases; unmatched bases: 11. The CDR3 is 16 amino acids. Germline V gives CDR1 SEHNR, CDR2 FQNEAQ (reference sequence). Full variable domain (rest looked up from reference TRBV7-9 and TRBJ2-7): DTGVSQNPRHKITKRGQNVTFRCDPISEHNRLYWYRQTLGQGPEFLTYFQNEAQLEKSRLLSDRFSAERPKGSFSTLEIQRTEQGDSAMYLCASSRTSGSSFDEQYFGPGTRLTVT.